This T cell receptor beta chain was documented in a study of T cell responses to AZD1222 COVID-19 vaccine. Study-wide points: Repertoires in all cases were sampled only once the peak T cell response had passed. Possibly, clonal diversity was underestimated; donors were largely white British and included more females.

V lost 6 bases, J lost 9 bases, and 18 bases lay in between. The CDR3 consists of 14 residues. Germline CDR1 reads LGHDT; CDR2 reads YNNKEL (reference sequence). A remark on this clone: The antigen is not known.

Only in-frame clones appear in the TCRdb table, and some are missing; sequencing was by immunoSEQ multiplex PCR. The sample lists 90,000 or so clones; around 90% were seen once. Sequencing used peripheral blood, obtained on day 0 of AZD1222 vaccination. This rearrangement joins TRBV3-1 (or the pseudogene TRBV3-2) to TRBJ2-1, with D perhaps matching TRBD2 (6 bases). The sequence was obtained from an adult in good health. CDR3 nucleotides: TGTGCCAGCAGTTCGGGACTGAAGAATGGTGAGCAGTTCTTC. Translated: CASSSGLKNGEQFF.